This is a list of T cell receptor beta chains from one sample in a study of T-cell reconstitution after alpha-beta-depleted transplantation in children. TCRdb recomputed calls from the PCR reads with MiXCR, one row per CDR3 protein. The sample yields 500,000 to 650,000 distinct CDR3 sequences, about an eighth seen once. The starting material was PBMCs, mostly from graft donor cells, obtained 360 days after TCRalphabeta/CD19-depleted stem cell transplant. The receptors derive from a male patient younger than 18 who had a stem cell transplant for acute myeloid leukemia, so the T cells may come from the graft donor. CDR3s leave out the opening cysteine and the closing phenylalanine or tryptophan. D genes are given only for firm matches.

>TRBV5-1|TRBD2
ASSPPSGRATDTQY
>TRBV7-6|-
ASSLEVASYNEQF
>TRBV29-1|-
SGGDSNQPQH
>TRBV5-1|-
ASSLVRRGGDTQY
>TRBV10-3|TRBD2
AISDRREGRETQY
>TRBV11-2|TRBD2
ASGGTSGPIRLTDTQY
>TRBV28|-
ASSLPLPDRSYEQY
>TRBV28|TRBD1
ASSFPLRTGTVRTYEQY
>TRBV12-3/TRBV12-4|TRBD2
ASTTFASGRDYEQY
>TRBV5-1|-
ASSSGFSIYNEQF
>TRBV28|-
ASSPLVPYEQY
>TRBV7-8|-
ASSPRDEGLETQY
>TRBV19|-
ASSGGIQETQY
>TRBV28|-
ASSLFQSDYEQY
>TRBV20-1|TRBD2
SASKAGGPSTDTQY
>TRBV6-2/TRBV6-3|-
ASIHSTRPNYGYT
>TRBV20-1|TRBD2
SASSSGRYTDTQY
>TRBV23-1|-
ASSQLWGNEQF
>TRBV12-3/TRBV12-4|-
ASSLLRRSDGELF
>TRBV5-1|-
ASTMGLQRTGELF
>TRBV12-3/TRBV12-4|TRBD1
ASSKAGQVYNEQL
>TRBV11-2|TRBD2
ASSHSLLAGGPLSYEQY
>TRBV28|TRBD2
ASSFIGGRRLNEWQF
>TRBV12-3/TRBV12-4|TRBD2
ASSPRASGRALHEQY
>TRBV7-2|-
ASSFPGLMSSYNEQF
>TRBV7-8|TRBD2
ASSPNPSGRWAWDTQY
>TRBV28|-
ASRMTDSTDTQY
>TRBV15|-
ATSRAVKDYEQY
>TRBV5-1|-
ASSLAGVSNQPQH
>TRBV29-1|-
SVVTGISNQPQH
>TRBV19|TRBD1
ASSMGQSIHEQY
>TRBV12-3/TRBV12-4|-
ASSFPPRQARSRTDTQY
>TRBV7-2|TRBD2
ASNVRKGLALGDTQY
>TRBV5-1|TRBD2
ASSLIPPHGGGLNTGELF
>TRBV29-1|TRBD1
SVLTGRYGYT
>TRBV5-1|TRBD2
ASSRGLALNTGELF
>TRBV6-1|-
ASSKTGDTEAF
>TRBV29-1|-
SVGRAQDTQY
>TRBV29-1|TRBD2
SVRAGTSVYNEQF
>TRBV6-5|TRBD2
ASSLSGGAGTDTQY
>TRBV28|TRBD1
ASSSRRGTDHNEQF
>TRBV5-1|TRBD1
ASSTGQGAVNEQF
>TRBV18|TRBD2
ASSPGLAGGMIHEQY
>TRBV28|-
ASSLITWENEQF
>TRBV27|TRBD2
ASSPLLGLAGGPEQY
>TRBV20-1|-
SARDGTRSSYNSPLH
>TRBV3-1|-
ASSQSHEQY
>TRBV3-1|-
ASSHLNTGELF
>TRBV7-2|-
ASNAQTTGELF
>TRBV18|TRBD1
ASYGQGHVTGELF
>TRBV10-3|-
AISLDHGSSMETQY
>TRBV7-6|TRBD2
ASSSAAPAGGQETQY
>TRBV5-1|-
ASSLDPRAKNIQY
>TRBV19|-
ASSMSGSPWGYNEQF
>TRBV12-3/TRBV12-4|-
ASTLGHGELF
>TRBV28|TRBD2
ASSLQASGSSYEQY
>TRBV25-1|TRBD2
ASSEREGYYEQY
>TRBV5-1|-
ASSRASSSTDTQY